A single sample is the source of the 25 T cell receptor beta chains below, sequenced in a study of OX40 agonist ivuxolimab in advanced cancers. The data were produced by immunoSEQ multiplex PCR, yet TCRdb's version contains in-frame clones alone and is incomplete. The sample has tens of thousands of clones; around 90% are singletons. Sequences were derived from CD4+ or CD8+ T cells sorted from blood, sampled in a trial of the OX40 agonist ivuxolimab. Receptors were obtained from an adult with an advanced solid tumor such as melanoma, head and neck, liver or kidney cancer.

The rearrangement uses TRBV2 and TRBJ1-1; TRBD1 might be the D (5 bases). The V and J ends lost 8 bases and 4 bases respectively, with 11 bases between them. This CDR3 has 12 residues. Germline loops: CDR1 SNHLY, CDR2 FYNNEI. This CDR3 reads CASYSGGTEAFF. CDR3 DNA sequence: TGTGCCAGCTATTCCGGGGGCACTGAAGCTTTCTTT.

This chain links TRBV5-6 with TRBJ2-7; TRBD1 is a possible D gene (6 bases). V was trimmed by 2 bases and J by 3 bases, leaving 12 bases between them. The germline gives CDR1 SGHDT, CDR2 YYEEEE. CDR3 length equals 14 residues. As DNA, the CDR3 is TGTGCCAGCAGCTTCCTGGACAGTTTCTACGAGCAGTACTTC. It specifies CASSFLDSFYEQYF.

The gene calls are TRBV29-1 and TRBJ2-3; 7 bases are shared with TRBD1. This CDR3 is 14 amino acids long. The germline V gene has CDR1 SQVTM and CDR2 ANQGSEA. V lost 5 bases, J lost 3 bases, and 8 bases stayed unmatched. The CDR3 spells CSVFPGGETDTQYF. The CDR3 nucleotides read TGCAGCGTTTTCCCAGGGGGAGAGACAGATACGCAGTATTTT.

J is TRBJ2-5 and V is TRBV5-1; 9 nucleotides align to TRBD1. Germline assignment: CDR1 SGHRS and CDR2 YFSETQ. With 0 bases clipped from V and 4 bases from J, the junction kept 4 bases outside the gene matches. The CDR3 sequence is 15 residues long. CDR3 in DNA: TGCGCCAGCAGCTTGGTCGGGACAGGGATAGAGACCCAGTACTTC. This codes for CASSLVGTGIETQYF.

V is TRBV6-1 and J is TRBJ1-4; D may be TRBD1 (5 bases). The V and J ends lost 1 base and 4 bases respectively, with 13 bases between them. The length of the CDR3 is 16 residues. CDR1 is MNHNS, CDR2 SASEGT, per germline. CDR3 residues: CASSEGQFHFNEKLFF. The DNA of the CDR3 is TGTGCCAGCAGTGAAGGACAGTTCCATTTTAATGAAAAACTGTTTTTT.

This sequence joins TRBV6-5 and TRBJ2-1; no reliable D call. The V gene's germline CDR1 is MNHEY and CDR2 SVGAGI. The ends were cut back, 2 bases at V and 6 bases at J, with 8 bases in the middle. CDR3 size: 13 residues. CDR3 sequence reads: CASSYKSGNEQFF. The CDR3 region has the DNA TGTGCCAGCAGTTACAAGTCGGGCAATGAGCAGTTCTTC.

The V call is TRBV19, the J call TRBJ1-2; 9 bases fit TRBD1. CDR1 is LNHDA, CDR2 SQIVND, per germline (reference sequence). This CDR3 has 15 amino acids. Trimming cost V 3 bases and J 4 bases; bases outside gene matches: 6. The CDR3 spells CASSIQGQGTYGYTF. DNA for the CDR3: TGTGCCAGTAGTATCCAAGGACAGGGGACCTATGGCTACACCTTC.

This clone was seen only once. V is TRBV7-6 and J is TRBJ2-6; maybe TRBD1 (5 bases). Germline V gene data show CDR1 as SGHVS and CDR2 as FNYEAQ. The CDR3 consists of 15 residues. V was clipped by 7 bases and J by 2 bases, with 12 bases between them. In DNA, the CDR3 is TGTGCCAGCACCACCCAGGGCCCTGGGGCCAACGTCCTGACTTTC. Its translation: CASTTQGPGANVLTF. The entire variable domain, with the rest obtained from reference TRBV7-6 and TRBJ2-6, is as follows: GAGVSQSPRYKVTKRGQDVALRCDPISGHVSLYWYRQALGQGPEFLTYFNYEAQQDKSGLPNDRFSAERPEGSISTLTIQRTEQRDSAMYRCASTTQGPGANVLTFGAGSRLTVL.

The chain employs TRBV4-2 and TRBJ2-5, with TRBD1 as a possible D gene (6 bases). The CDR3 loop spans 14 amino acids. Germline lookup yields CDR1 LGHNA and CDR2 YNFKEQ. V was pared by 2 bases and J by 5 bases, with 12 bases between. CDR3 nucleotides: TGTGCCAGCAGCCAATACAGGGATTCGGAGACCCAGTACTTC. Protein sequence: CASSQYRDSETQYF.

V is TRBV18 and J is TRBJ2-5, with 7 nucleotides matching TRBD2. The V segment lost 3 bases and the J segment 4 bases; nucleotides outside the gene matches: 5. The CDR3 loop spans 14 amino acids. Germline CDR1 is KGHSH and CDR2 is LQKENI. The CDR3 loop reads CASSPGTGGETQYF. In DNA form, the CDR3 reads TGTGCCAGCTCACCTGGGACGGGGGGAGAGACCCAGTACTTC.

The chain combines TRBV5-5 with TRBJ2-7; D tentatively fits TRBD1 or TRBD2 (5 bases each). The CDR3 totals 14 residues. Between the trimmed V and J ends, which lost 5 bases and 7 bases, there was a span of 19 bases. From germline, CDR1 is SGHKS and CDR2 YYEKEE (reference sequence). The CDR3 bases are TGTGCCAGCAGTTCGAGGAATGGGGGTTGGGAGCAGTACTTC. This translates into CASSSRNGGWEQYF.

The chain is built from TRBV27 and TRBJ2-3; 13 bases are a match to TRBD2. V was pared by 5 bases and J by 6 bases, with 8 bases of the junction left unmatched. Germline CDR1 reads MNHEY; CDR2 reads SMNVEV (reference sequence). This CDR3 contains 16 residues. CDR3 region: CASSPWTSGSWDTQYF. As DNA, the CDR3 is TGTGCCAGCAGTCCCTGGACTAGCGGGAGTTGGGATACGCAGTATTTT.

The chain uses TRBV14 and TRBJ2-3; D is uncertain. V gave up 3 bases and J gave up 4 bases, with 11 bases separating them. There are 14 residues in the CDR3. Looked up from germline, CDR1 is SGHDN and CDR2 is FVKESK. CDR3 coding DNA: TGTGCCAGCAGCCAGGAAAACCCGGCAGATACGCAGTATTTT. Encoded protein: CASSQENPADTQYF.

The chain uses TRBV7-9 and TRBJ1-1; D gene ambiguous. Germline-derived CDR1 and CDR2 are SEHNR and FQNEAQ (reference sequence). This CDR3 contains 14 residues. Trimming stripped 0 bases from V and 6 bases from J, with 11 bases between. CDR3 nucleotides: TGTGCCAGCAGCTTAGCGCACCTCGGACCTGAAGCTTTCTTT. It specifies CASSLAHLGPEAFF.

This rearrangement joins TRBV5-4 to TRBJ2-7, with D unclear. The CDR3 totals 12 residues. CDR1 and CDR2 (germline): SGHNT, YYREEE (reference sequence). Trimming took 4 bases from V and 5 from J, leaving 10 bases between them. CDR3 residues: CASSGPNDEQYF. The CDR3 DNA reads TGTGCCAGCAGCGGGCCGAACGACGAGCAGTACTTC.

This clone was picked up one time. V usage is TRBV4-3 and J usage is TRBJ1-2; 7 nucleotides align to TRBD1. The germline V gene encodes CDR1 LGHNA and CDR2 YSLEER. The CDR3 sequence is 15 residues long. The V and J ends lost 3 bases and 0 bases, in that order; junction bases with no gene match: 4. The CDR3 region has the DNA TGCGCCAGCAGCCACACAGGGGTTCCTAACTATGGCTACACCTTC. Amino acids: CASSHTGVPNYGYTF.

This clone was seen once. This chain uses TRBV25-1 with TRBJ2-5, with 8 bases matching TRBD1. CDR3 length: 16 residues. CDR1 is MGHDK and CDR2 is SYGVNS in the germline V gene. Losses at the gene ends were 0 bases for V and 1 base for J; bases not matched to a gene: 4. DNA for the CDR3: TGTGCCAGCAGTGAATATGGGACAGGCCTCCAAGAGACCCAGTACTTC. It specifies CASSEYGTGLQETQYF.

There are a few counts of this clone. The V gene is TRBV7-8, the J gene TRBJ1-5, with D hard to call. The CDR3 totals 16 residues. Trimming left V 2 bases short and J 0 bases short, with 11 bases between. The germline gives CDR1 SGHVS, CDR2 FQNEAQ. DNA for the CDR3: TGTGCCAGCAGCTTATTCGACATCTATAGCAATCAGCCCCAGCATTTT. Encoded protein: CASSLFDIYSNQPQHF.

CDR3 sequence (DNA): TGTGCCAGCAGCCAACAGGGTCGGGGCACTGAAGCTTTCTTT. Protein product: CASSQQGRGTEAFF. This sequence joins TRBV6-5 and TRBJ1-1; possibly TRBD1 for D (6 bases). The germline V gene encodes CDR1 MNHEY and CDR2 SVGAGI. V lost 6 bases and J lost 4, with 15 bases in between. This CDR3 is built from 14 residues.

CDR3 sequence reads: CASYKLAAYQETQYF. In DNA form, the CDR3 reads TGTGCCAGCTATAAACTGGCGGCGTACCAAGAGACCCAGTACTTC. The genes are TRBV28 and TRBJ2-5; D call uncertain. This CDR3 comprises 15 residues. The germline V and J ends were trimmed by 8 bases and 0 bases, with 16 bases remaining between them. Germline V gives CDR1 MDHEN, CDR2 SYDVKM.

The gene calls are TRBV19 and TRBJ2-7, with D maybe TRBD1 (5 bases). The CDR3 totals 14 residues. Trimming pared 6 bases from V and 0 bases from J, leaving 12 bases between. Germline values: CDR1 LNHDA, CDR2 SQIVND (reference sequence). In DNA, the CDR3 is TGTGCCAGTAGCTACAGGTACGGCTCCTACGAGCAGTACGTC. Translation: CASSYRYGSYEQYV.

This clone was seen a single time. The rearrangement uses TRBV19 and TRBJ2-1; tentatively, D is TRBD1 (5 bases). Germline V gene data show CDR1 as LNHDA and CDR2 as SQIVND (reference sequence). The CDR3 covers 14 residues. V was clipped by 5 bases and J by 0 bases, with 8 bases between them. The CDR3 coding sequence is TGTGCCAGTAGTCAGGGTAGCTCCTACAATGAGCAGTTCTTC. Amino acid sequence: CASSQGSSYNEQFF. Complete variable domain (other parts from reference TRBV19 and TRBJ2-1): DGGITQSPKYLFRKEGQNVTLSCEQNLNHDAMYWYRQDPGQGLRLIYYSQIVNDFQKGDIAEGYSVSREKKESFPLTVTSAQKNPTAFYLCASSQGSSYNEQFFGPGTRLTVL.

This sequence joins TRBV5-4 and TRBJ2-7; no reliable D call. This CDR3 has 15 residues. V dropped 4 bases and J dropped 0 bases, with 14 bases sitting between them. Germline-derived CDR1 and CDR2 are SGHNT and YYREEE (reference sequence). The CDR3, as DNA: TGTGCCAGCAGCCCAGCGCTAGTGAGCTCCTACGAGCAGTACTTC. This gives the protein CASSPALVSSYEQYF. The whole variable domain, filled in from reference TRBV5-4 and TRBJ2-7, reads ETGVTQSPTHLIKTRGQQVTLRCSSQSGHNTVSWYQQALGQGPQFIFQYYREEENGRGNFPPRFSGLQFPNYSSELNVNALELDDSALYLCASSPALVSSYEQYFGPGTRLTVT.

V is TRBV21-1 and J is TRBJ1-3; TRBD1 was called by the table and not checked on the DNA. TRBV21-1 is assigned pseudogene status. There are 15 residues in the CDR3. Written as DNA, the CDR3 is TGTGCCAGCAGCGGGAGGGACAGGGCGCGGAACACCATATATTTT. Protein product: CASSGRDRARNTIYF.

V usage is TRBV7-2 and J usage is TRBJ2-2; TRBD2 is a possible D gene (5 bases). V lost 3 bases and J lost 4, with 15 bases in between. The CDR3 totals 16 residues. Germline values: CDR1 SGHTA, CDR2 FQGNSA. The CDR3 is CASSFPGGSFTGELFF. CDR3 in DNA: TGTGCCAGCAGCTTTCCAGGAGGATCCTTCACCGGGGAGCTGTTTTTT.